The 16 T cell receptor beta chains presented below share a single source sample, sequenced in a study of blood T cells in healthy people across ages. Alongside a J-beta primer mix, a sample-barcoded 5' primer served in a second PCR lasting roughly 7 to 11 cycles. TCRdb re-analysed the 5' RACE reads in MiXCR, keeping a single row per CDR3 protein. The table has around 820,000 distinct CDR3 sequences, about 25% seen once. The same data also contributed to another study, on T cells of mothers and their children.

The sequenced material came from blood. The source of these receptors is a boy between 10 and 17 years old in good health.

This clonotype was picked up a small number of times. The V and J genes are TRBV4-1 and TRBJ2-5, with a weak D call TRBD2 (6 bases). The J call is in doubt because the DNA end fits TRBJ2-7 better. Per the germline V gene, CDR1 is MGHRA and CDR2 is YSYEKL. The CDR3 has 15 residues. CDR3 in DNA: TGCGCCAGCAGCCCAGGAGGGACGGGGTGGGGCGAGCAGTACTTC. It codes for CASSPGGTGWGEQYF.

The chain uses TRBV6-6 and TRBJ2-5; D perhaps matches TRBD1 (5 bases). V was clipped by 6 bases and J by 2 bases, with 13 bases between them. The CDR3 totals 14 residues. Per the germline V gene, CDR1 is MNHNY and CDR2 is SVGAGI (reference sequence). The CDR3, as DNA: TGTGCCAGCAGACCTACAGGAGAGCAAGAGACCCAGTACTTC. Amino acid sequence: CASRPTGEQETQYF.

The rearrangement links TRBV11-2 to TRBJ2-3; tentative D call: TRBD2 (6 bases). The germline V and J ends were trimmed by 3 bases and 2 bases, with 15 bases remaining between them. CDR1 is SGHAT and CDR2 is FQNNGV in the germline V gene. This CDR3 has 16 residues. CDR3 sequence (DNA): TGTGCCAGCAGCTTTCAGCGGGTGGGTCTCACAGATACGCAGTATTTT. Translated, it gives CASSFQRVGLTDTQYF.

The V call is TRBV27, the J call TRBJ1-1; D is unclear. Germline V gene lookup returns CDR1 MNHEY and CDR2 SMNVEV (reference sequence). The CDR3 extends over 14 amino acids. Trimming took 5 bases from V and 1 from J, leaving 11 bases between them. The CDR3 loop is CASSPLQRNTEAFF. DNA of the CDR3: TGTGCCAGCAGTCCACTCCAGAGGAACACTGAAGCTTTCTTT.

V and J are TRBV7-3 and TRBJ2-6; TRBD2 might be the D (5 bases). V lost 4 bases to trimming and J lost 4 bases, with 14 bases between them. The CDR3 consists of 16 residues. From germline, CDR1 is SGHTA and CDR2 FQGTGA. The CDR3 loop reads CASSSSPGSGANVLTF. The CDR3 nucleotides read TGTGCCAGCAGCTCATCCCCGGGGTCCGGGGCCAACGTCCTGACTTTC.

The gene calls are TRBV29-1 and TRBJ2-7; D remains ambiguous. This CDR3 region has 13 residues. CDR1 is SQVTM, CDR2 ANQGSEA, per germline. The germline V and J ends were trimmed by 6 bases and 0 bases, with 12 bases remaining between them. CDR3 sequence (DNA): TGCAGCGTAATGGGTAGGACCTCCTACGAGCAGTACTTC. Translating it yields CSVMGRTSYEQYF.

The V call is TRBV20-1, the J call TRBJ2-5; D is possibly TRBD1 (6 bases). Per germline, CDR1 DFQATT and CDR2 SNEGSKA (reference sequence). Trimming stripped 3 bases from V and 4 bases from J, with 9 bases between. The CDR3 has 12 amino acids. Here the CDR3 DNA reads TGCAGTGCTAGCCCAGGGGTAGAGACCCAGTACTTC. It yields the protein CSASPGVETQYF.

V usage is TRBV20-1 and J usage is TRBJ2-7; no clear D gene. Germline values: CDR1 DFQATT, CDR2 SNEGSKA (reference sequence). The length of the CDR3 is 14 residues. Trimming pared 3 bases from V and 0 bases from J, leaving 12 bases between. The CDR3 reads CSASRRISSYEQYF. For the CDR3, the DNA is TGCAGTGCTAGTCGGCGAATCAGCTCCTACGAGCAGTACTTC.

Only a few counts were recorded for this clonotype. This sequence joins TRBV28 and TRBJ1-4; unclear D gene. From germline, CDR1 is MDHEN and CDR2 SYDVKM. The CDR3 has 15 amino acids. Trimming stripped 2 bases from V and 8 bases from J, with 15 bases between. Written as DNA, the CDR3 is TGTGCCAGCAGTTTAACGGGGAAAGGTAGAGAAAAACTGTTTTTT. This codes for CASSLTGKGREKLFF.

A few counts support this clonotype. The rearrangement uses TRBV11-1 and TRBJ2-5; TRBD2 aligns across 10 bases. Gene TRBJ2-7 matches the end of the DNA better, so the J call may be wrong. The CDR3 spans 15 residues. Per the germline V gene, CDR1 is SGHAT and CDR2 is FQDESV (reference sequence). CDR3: CASSHPGLAPHEQYF. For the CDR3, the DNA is TGTGCCAGCAGCCACCCGGGACTAGCGCCCCACGAGCAGTACTTC.

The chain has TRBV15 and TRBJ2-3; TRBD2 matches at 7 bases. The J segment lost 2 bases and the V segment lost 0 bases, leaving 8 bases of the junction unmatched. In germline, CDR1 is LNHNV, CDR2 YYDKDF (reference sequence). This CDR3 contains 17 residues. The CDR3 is CATSRDSVAGYTDTQYF. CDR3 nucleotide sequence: TGTGCCACCAGCAGAGATTCGGTAGCGGGCTACACAGATACGCAGTATTTT.

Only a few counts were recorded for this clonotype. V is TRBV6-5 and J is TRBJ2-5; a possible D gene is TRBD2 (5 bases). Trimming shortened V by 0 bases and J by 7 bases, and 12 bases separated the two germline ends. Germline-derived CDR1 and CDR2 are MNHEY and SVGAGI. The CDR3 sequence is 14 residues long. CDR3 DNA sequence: TGTGCCAGCAGTTACTCGAGTAGCGCCTCGACCCAGTACTTC. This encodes CASSYSSSASTQYF.

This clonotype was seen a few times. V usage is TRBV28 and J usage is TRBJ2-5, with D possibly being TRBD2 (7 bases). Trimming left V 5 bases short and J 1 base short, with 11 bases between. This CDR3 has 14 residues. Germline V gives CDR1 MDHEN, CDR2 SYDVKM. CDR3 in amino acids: CASSERGGQETQYF. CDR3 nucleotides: TGTGCCAGCAGTGAAAGGGGGGGCCAAGAGACCCAGTACTTC.

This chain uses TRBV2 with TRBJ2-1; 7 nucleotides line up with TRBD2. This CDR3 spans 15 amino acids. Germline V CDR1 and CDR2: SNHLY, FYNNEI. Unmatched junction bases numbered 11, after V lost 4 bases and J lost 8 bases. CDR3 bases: TGTGCCAGCAGTGGTTTGGCTGGGAGGGTGGATGAGCAGTTCTTC. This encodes CASSGLAGRVDEQFF.

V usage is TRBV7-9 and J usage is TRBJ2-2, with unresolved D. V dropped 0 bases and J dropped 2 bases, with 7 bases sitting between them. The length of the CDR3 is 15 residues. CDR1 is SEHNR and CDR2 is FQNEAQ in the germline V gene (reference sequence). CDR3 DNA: TGTGCCAGCAGCTTAGCTGAACTTAACACCGGGGAGCTGTTTTTT. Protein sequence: CASSLAELNTGELFF.

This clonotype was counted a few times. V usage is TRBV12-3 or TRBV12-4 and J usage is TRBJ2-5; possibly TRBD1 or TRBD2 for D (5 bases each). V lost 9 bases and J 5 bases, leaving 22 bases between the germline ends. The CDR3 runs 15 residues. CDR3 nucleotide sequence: TGTGCCAGTTCCCCGGGACCCAGGGAAGTGGAGACCCAGTACTTC. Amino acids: CASSPGPREVETQYF.